This T cell receptor (beta chain) was retrieved from a study of blood T cells in healthy people across ages. Study outcomes and limitations: Older age coincided with a roughly linear decline in TCR beta diversity per million T cells.

Approximately 9.7 milliliters was the volume of peripheral blood drawn from each donor. PBMCs, at least 6 million per sample, were isolated. The authors ran a second PCR of about 6 to 11 cycles using a sample-barcoded 5' primer and a J-beta primer mix. Each cDNA was tagged by a template-switch adaptor containing 12 random nucleotides. Each CDR3 protein is one row after TCRdb ran MiXCR on the 5' RACE reads. This sample has 1.8 million or so distinct CDR3 sequences, with 30% to 40% found just once. The V end was cut by 0 bases, the J end by 6 bases, with 15 bases between. This CDR3 has 16 residues. From germline, CDR1 is LGHNA and CDR2 YSLEER. A single count supports this clonotype. Its matching antigen is unknown.

The chain recombines TRBV4-3 with TRBJ2-1; no reliable D call. The receptor comes from a human donor in good health. Sequenced sample: blood. Here the CDR3 reads CASSQEGTIGINEQFF. For the CDR3, the DNA is TGCGCCAGCAGCCAAGAGGGAACTATTGGGATCAATGAGCAGTTCTTC.